This TCR beta chain was sequenced for a study of blood T cell repertoires in COVID-19. At the level of the study: Spain, Italy and the United States supplied samples that represented acute and convalescent COVID-19. PBMCs, B-cell-depleted T cells, or T cells were the source of the cDNA or gDNA that made up the material.

Germline CDR1 is MDHEN and CDR2 is SYDVKM. The CDR3 contains 15 residues. The junction had 7 bases not matched to a gene; V was cut back by 3 bases and J by 6 bases. In the original analysis: The authors estimated nucleated cell counts from reference gene primer amplification. The table came from immunoSEQ multiplex PCR; TCRdb's copy has only in-frame clones and leaves some out. The DNA was the basis for D and trimming; V, J and clone size are from that table. In the table there are 350,000 to 450,000 clones, roughly 90% of which are singletons. This chain uses TRBV28 with TRBJ2-7; 11 bases align to TRBD2. The receptor was derived from a man aged 35-49 years with acute or convalescent COVID-19. The sample comprised peripheral blood. The CDR3 region is CASSFFSGRGGEQYF. CDR3 bases: TGTGCCAGCAGTTTCTTTAGCGGGAGGGGGGGCGAGCAGTACTTC.